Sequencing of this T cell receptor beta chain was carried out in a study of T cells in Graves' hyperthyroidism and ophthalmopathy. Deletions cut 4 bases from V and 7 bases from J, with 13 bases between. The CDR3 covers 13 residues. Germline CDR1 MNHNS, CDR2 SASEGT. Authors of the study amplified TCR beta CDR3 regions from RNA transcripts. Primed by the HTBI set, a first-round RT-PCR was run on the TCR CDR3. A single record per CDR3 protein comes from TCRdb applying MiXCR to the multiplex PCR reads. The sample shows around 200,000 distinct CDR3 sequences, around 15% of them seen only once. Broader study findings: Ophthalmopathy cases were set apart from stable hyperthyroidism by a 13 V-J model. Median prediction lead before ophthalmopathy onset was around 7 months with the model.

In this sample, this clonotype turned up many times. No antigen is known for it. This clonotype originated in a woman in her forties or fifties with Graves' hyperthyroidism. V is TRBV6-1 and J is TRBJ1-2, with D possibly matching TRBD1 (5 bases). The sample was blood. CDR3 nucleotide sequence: TGTGCCAGCAGTGTGGGGCAGGGACCTGGCTACACCTTC. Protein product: CASSVGQGPGYTF.